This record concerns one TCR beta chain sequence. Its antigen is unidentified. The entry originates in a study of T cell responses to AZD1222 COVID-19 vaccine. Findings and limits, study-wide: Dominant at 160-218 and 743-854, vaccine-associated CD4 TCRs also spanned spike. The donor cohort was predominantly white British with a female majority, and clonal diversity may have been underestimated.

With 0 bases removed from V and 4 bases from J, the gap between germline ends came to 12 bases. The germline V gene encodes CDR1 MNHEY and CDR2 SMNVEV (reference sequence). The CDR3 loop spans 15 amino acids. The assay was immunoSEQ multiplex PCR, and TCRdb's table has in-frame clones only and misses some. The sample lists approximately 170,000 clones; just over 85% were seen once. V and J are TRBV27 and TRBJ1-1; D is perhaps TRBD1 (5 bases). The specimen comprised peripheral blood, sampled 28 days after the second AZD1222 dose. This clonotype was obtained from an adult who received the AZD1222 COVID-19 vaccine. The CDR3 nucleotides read TGTGCCAGCAGTTTATCGCGGGGGAGAGGCACTGAAGCTTTCTTT. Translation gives CASSLSRGRGTEAFF.